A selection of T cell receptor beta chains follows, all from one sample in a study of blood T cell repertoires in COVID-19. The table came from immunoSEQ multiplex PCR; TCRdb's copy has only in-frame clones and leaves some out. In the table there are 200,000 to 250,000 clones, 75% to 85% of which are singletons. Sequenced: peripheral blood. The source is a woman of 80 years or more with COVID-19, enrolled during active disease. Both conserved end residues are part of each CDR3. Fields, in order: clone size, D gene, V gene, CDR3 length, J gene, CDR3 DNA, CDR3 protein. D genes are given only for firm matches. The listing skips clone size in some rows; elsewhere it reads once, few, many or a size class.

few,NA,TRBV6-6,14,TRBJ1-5,TGTGCCAGCAGTTACGAGGCGAGGGATCAGCCCCAGCATTTT,CASSYEARDQPQHF
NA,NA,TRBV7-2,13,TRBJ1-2,TGTGCCAGCAGTTCAAGGGGTCTCTATGGCTACACCTTC,CASSSRGLYGYTF
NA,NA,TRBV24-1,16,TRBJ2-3,TGTGCCACCAGTGATAGAGGAGGTCCGGCCCCAGATACGCAGTATTTT,CATSDRGGPAPDTQYF
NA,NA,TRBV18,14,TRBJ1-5,TGTGCCAGCTCACCCCCCGGGAACAATCAGCCCCAGCATTTT,CASSPPGNNQPQHF
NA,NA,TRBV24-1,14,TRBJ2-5,TGTGCCACCAGTGATACGGCTAGTTTGGAGACCCAGTACTTC,CATSDTASLETQYF
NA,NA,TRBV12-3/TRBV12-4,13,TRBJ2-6,TGTGCCAGCAGGACGGACAGGGCCAACGTCCTGACTTTC,CASRTDRANVLTF
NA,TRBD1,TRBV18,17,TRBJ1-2,TGTGCCAGCTCACCACCGTCCTTGTCAGGGGGCGAGTATGGCTACACCTTC,CASSPPSLSGGEYGYTF
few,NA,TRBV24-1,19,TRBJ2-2,TGTGCCACCAGTGATTCCCCATCGGCCGGTAGAGGGGGCACCGGGGAGCTGTTTTTT,CATSDSPSAGRGGTGELFF
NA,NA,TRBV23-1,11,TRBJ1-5,TGCGGGATCCCGGGGGGTCAGCCCCAGCATTTT,CGIPGGQPQHF
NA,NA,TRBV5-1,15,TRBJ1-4,TGCGCCAGCAGCCAAGGCCGACTAGGGAGTGAAAAACTGTTTTTT,CASSQGRLGSEKLFF
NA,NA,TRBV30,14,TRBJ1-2,TGTGCCTGGAGTCTACAGGGAACTTTCTATGGCTACACCTTC,CAWSLQGTFYGYTF
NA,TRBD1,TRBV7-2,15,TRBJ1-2,TGTGCCAGCAGCTTACAGGCACAGGGGATGGGTGGCTACACCTTC,CASSLQAQGMGGYTF
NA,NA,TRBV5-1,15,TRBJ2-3,TGCGCCAGCAGCTTGGCCCCCGGGAGCACAGATACGCAGTATTTT,CASSLAPGSTDTQYF
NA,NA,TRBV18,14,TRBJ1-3,TGTGCCAGCTCACCTGACAGCTCTGGAAACACCATATATTTT,CASSPDSSGNTIYF
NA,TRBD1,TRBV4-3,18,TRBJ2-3,TGCGCCAGCAGCCAAGGAGCCGCAGGGGGCTCGACTACAGATACGCAGTATTTT,CASSQGAAGGSTTDTQYF
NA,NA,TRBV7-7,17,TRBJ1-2,TGTGCTAGCAGCTCCGATTACAATCAGGGCTTTGGCTATGGCTACACCTTC,CASSSDYNQGFGYGYTF
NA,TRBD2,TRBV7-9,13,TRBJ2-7,TGTGCCAGCAGAGTAGCGGGAGAGTTCGAGCAGTACTTC,CASRVAGEFEQYF
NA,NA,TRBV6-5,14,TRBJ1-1,TGTGCCAGCAGGGGACTGTTGGCGGACACTGAAGCTTTCTTT,CASRGLLADTEAFF
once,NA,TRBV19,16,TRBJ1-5,TGTGCCAGTAGTAGGGGACACGAGAGGGCGAATCAGCCCCAGCATTTT,CASSRGHERANQPQHF
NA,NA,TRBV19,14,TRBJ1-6,TGTGCCAGTAGTATGGGCAGGGGAAGCTCACCCCTCCACTTT,CASSMGRGSSPLHF
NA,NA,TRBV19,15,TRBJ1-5,TGTGCCAGTAGTATAGGAGAGTATAGCAATCAGCCCCAGCATTTT,CASSIGEYSNQPQHF
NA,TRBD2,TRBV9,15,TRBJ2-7,TGTGCCAGCAGCGTAGCGACGGCGGGGGTCTACGAGCAGTACTTC,CASSVATAGVYEQYF
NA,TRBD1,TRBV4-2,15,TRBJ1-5,TGTGCCAGCAGGCTTACGGGACAGGGGGCTCAGCCCCAGCATTTT,CASRLTGQGAQPQHF
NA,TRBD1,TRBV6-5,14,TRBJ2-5,TGTGCCAGCAGTACCGGGACAGGGGTCGAGACCCAGTACTTC,CASSTGTGVETQYF
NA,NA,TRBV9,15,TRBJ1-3,TGTGCCAGCAGCGTAGACCCAGGGGTTGGAAACACCATATATTTT,CASSVDPGVGNTIYF
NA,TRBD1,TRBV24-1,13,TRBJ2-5,TGTGCCACCAGTGACTACAGGGGGGAGACCCAGTACTTC,CATSDYRGETQYF
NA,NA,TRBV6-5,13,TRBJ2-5,TGTGCCAGCAGTTCCCGTCCTCAAGAGACCCAGTACTTC,CASSSRPQETQYF
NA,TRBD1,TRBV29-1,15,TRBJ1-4,TGCAGCGTTGTTGGGACAGGGCACGATAATGAAAAACTGTTTTTT,CSVVGTGHDNEKLFF
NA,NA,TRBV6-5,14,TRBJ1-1,TGTGCCAGCAGTTACTCGAGGTTGAACACTGAAGCTTTCTTT,CASSYSRLNTEAFF
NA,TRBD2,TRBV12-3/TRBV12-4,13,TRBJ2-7,TGTGCCAGCAGCCCGACTAGCCTCTACGAGCAGTACTTC,CASSPTSLYEQYF
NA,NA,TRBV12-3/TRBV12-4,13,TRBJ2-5,TGTGCCAGCAGTTTGTTCGCGCGGGAGACCCAGTACTTC,CASSLFARETQYF
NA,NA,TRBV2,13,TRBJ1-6,TGTGCCAGCAGAGAGGAGACTAATTCACCCCTCCACTTT,CASREETNSPLHF
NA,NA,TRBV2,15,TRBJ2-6,TGTGCCAGCAGTGACGAGCGCTCTGGGGCCAACGTCCTGACTTTC,CASSDERSGANVLTF
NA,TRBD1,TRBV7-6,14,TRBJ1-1,TGTGCCAGCAGCATTGGACAGGGAGAGACTGAAGCTTTCTTT,CASSIGQGETEAFF
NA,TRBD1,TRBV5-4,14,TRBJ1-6,TGTGCCAGCAGCCTGGACAGGGCCAATTCACCCCTCCACTTT,CASSLDRANSPLHF
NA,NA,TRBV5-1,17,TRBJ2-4,TGCGCCAGCAGTTTCGGACAGACAAATGTAGCCAAAAACATTCAGTACTTC,CASSFGQTNVAKNIQYF
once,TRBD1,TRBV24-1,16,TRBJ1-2,TGTGCCACCAGTGATCAAGGGTCAGGGGGCGACTATGGCTACACCTTC,CATSDQGSGGDYGYTF
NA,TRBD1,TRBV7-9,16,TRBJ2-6,TGTGCCAGCAGCTTCGGCGACAGGGCTGGGGCCAACGTCCTGACTTTC,CASSFGDRAGANVLTF
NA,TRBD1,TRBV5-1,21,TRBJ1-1,TGCGCCAGCAGCTTGAGTTGGACAGGGGGCAAAGTTCAGGGCGTTAGCGCTGAAGCTTTCTTT,CASSLSWTGGKVQGVSAEAFF
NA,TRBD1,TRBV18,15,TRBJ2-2,TGTGCCAGCTCACCATTCCAGGGGGACACCGGGGAGCTGTTTTTT,CASSPFQGDTGELFF
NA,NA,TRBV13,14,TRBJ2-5,TGTGCCAGCAGCTTCAGACATTTGGGAGAGACCCAGTACTTC,CASSFRHLGETQYF
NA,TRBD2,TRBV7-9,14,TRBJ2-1,TGTGCCAGCAGCAAGACTAGCGGGAGTTATGAGCAGTTCTTC,CASSKTSGSYEQFF
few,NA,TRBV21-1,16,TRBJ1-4,TGTGCCAGCAGCAAAGTACGGGACAGGGGGTACGAAAAACTGTTTTTT,CASSKVRDRGYEKLFF
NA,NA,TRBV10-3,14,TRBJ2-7,TGTGCCATCAGTTTGACCCCTAAGGAGGACGAGCAGTACTTC,CAISLTPKEDEQYF
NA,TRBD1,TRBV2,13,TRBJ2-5,TGTGCCAGCAGCGGACAGGGCAGAGAGACCCAGTACTTC,CASSGQGRETQYF
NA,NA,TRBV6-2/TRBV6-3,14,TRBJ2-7,TGTGCCAGCAGTTACACAGGGAGCTACTACGAGCAGTACTTC,CASSYTGSYYEQYF